This record concerns one T cell receptor (beta chain) sequence. Its antigen is unknown. This sample is part of a study of cytomegalovirus exposure and HLA in healthy donors. Study observations and caveats: Among the most significant clusters, several appeared linked to common viral pathogens in a later analysis.

PCR primers comprised 60 Vbeta and 13 Jbeta primers. Measured with immunoSEQ multiplex PCR; TCRdb has only the in-frame clones, and not every one. Here the sample spans about 160,000 clones, approximately 81% being singletons. Germline assignment: CDR1 LNHDA and CDR2 SQIVND (reference sequence). V lost 1 base and J lost 2, with 12 bases in between. The CDR3 sequence is 16 residues long. This clonotype was obtained from a female donor in good health and CMV-seronegative. This rearrangement joins TRBV19 to TRBJ2-1, with D perhaps matching TRBD2 (6 bases). The material sequenced was PBMCs. CDR3 nucleotide sequence: TGTGCCAGTAGTATAGTCACAAGCGGGCCCTACAATGAGCAGTTCTTC. Its translation is CASSIVTSGPYNEQFF.